The rows below give T cell receptor beta chains drawn from one sample of a study of Graves' ophthalmopathy and Graves' hyperthyroidism. TCRdb reprocessed the multiplex PCR reads via MiXCR and lists one record per CDR3 protein. The data hold around 1.1 million distinct CDR3 sequences, with roughly 35% observed a single time. The sequenced sample was peripheral blood or thyroid tissue (not recorded which). The receptors shown here come from an adult man with Graves' hyperthyroidism. Both conserved end residues are part of each CDR3. D genes are given only for firm matches. Some rows have no size entry. The others give once, few or many, or a class for an expanded clone.

V: TRBV30
J: TRBJ1-1
D: TRBD1
size: .
DNA: TGTGCCTGGAGTCGGACAGGGAACACTGAAGATTTCTTT
CDR3: CAWSRTGNTEDFF

V: TRBV7-9
J: TRBJ2-5
D: .
size: many
DNA: TGTGCCAGCAGCTTACAGGGTCCCCAAGAGACCCAGTACTTC
CDR3: CASSLQGPQETQYF

V: TRBV29-1
J: TRBJ1-2
D: .
size: .
DNA: TGCAGCGGGTGGCCGGGGGAGGACTATGGCTACACCTTC
CDR3: CSGWPGEDYGYTF

V: TRBV28
J: TRBJ1-6
D: .
size: .
DNA: TGTGCCAGCAGCACCACCGCCCCGGGTTCACCCCTCCACTTT
CDR3: CASSTTAPGSPLHF

V: TRBV29-1
J: TRBJ2-7
D: .
size: once
DNA: TGCAGCGTAGGTAACAGGGACTACGAGCAGTACTTC
CDR3: CSVGNRDYEQYF

V: TRBV4-2
J: TRBJ2-6
D: .
size: many
DNA: TGTGCCAGCAGCCAAGCCGGCGTGAACCCTGGGGCCAACGTCCTGACTTTC
CDR3: CASSQAGVNPGANVLTF

V: TRBV10-3
J: TRBJ2-6
D: .
size: .
DNA: TGTGCCATCACAATGGTCCCTGGGGCCAACGTCCTGACTTTC
CDR3: CAITMVPGANVLTF

V: TRBV10-3
J: TRBJ1-4
D: TRBD1
size: .
DNA: TGTGCCATCAGTCCCAGAACAGGGGAGAATTATGAAAAACTGTTTTTT
CDR3: CAISPRTGENYEKLFF

V: TRBV29-1
J: TRBJ1-2
D: .
size: .
DNA: TGCAGCGTCGTGGACGGTCTACCAAACTATGGCTACACCTTC
CDR3: CSVVDGLPNYGYTF

V: TRBV5-6
J: TRBJ1-5
D: .
size: .
DNA: TGTGCCAGCAGCTTTTCCGGGACGTTTCAGCCCCAGCATTTT
CDR3: CASSFSGTFQPQHF

V: TRBV6-2/TRBV6-3
J: TRBJ1-5
D: TRBD1
size: .
DNA: TGTGCCAGCAGCCCCGGGGACAGCAGTCAGCCCCAGCATTTT
CDR3: CASSPGDSSQPQHF

V: TRBV10-3
J: TRBJ2-6
D: .
size: .
DNA: TGTGCCATCAGTGGTGGGACAGGGGCCAACGTCCTGACTTTC
CDR3: CAISGGTGANVLTF

V: TRBV25-1
J: TRBJ1-2
D: .
size: many
DNA: TGTGCCAGCAGTGGGGGGGCTGGCGATGGCTACACCTTC
CDR3: CASSGGAGDGYTF

V: TRBV19
J: TRBJ1-6
D: .
size: .
DNA: TGTGCCAGTAGTATAGTGGCCAGAAAGAATTCACCCCTCCACTTT
CDR3: CASSIVARKNSPLHF

V: TRBV15
J: TRBJ2-7
D: TRBD1
size: .
DNA: TGTGCCACCAGCAGACAGGGGGCCGAGCAGTACTTC
CDR3: CATSRQGAEQYF

V: TRBV6-5
J: TRBJ2-7
D: .
size: .
DNA: TGTGCCAGCAGTGACGACGGGGTGGCCAGGATGAGCGAGCAGTACTTC
CDR3: CASSDDGVARMSEQYF

V: TRBV5-1
J: TRBJ1-1
D: .
size: many
DNA: TGCGCCAGCAGCTCAGGGACTGGGGCTTTCTTT
CDR3: CASSSGTGAFF

V: TRBV19
J: TRBJ2-5
D: .
size: many
DNA: TGTGCCAGTAGTAACAGGCCCCAAGAGACCCAGTACTTC
CDR3: CASSNRPQETQYF

V: TRBV9
J: TRBJ2-2
D: TRBD2
size: once
DNA: TGTGCCAGCAGTCAAACGAGACTAGCGTCTCAGGGGGAGCTGTTTTTT
CDR3: CASSQTRLASQGELFF

V: TRBV25-1
J: TRBJ2-5
D: TRBD1
size: .
DNA: TGTGCCTGCAGTGTAGGGGGCGTGGAGACCCAGTACTTC
CDR3: CACSVGGVETQYF

V: TRBV5-1
J: TRBJ2-5
D: TRBD2
size: many
DNA: TGCGCCAGCAGCTTGGCCCTAGCGGGAGGATTTGAGACCCAGTACTTC
CDR3: CASSLALAGGFETQYF

V: TRBV12-3/TRBV12-4
J: TRBJ2-7
D: TRBD2
size: .
DNA: TGTGCCAGCAGTTTAGCGGGGACTTTCAGCGGGATACATTCCTACGAGCAGTACTTC
CDR3: CASSLAGTFSGIHSYEQYF

V: TRBV7-3
J: TRBJ1-3
D: .
size: .
DNA: TGTGCCAGCAGCTCCGGGACTGGTTACTCTGGAAACACCATATATTTT
CDR3: CASSSGTGYSGNTIYF

V: TRBV29-1
J: TRBJ2-5
D: TRBD1
size: many
DNA: TGCAGCGTTGAAGAGGGACAGGGGGCCGAGACCCAGTACTTC
CDR3: CSVEEGQGAETQYF

V: TRBV4-2
J: TRBJ1-6
D: .
size: .
DNA: TGTGCCAGCAGCCCAGGACCCCAGGGCGATAATTCACCCCTCCACTTT
CDR3: CASSPGPQGDNSPLHF

V: TRBV6-4
J: TRBJ2-2
D: .
size: few
DNA: TGTGCCAGCAGTTTGGGGGATAGGTGGCCCGGGGAGCTGTTTTTT
CDR3: CASSLGDRWPGELFF

V: TRBV5-6
J: TRBJ1-4
D: .
size: many
DNA: TGTGCCAGCAGCTTGGTGCGATCTAATGAAAAACTGTTTTTT
CDR3: CASSLVRSNEKLFF

V: TRBV7-9
J: TRBJ2-1
D: TRBD2
size: .
DNA: TGTGCCAGCAGCTTAGCGGCGGGGGTTGGTGAGCAGTTCTTC
CDR3: CASSLAAGVGEQFF

V: TRBV2
J: TRBJ1-5
D: .
size: .
DNA: TGTGCCAGCGGCTCAGGAGTGGGACCTAATCAGCCCCAGCATTTT
CDR3: CASGSGVGPNQPQHF

V: TRBV20-1
J: TRBJ1-1
D: .
size: .
DNA: TGCAGTGCTAGGCCTCTTAGGGGGGGAGGGAACACTGAAGCTTTCTTT
CDR3: CSARPLRGGGNTEAFF

V: TRBV4-1
J: TRBJ2-7
D: .
size: .
DNA: TGCGCCAGCAGCCGAGATCGCGTCAGGGTCTACGAGCAGTACTTC
CDR3: CASSRDRVRVYEQYF

V: TRBV14
J: TRBJ2-5
D: .
size: many
DNA: TGTGCCAGCAGTCCCGGACAAGGACCCGTCCAAGAGACCCAGTACTTC
CDR3: CASSPGQGPVQETQYF

V: TRBV5-1
J: TRBJ1-2
D: TRBD1
size: once
DNA: TGTGCCAGCTCACCGCTAAATACCGGGACAGACTATGGCTACACCTTC
CDR3: CASSPLNTGTDYGYTF

V: TRBV7-8
J: TRBJ1-2
D: .
size: many
DNA: TGTGCCAGCAGCCTCATCCGAGGAGACTACACCTTC
CDR3: CASSLIRGDYTF

V: TRBV12-3/TRBV12-4
J: TRBJ2-2
D: .
size: few
DNA: TGTGCCAGCAGTGTCACGGACAGCGTTGTCCCCGGGGAGCTGTTTTTT
CDR3: CASSVTDSVVPGELFF

V: TRBV9
J: TRBJ1-4
D: .
size: many
DNA: TGTGCCAGCAGCGCCGGGGCGCATGAAAAACTGTTTTTT
CDR3: CASSAGAHEKLFF

V: TRBV15
J: TRBJ1-2
D: .
size: .
DNA: TGTGCCACCAGCAGAGATTGGGGGCCCTATGGCTACACCTTC
CDR3: CATSRDWGPYGYTF

V: TRBV2
J: TRBJ2-2
D: .
size: .
DNA: TGTGCCACCAGTGATTTGAAGGGGTGGGGGCCGAACACCGGGGAGCTGTTTTTT
CDR3: CATSDLKGWGPNTGELFF

V: TRBV11-2
J: TRBJ2-3
D: TRBD2
size: few
DNA: TGTGCCAGCAGCTTAGCATCACTAGCGGCTATCACAGATACGCAGTATTTT
CDR3: CASSLASLAAITDTQYF

V: TRBV7-2
J: TRBJ2-7
D: .
size: .
DNA: TGTGCCAGCAGCCAACAGAGGGCCTACGAGCAGTACTTC
CDR3: CASSQQRAYEQYF

V: TRBV12-3/TRBV12-4
J: TRBJ1-2
D: .
size: .
DNA: TGTGCCAGCAGCCCCGCAGGGGATCATGGCTACACCTTC
CDR3: CASSPAGDHGYTF

V: TRBV11-2
J: TRBJ1-2
D: TRBD1
size: many
DNA: TGTGCCAGCAGTCTGGGACAGACCTATGGCTACACCTTC
CDR3: CASSLGQTYGYTF

V: TRBV7-7
J: TRBJ2-5
D: .
size: .
DNA: TGTGCCAGCAGTTTCAACAGCCAAGTCGGAGAGACCCAGTACTTC
CDR3: CASSFNSQVGETQYF

V: TRBV14
J: TRBJ1-1
D: .
size: .
DNA: TGTGCCAGCAGCCATGTTACGGCGAACACTGAAGCTTTCTTT
CDR3: CASSHVTANTEAFF

V: TRBV27
J: TRBJ1-2
D: TRBD1
size: .
DNA: TGTGCCAGCAGCAAAAAGGGACAGACTTCTTATGGCTACACCTTC
CDR3: CASSKKGQTSYGYTF

V: TRBV19
J: TRBJ2-5
D: .
size: few
DNA: TGTGCCACAAGAAGGAGGGCTGTTCAAGAGACCCAGTACTTC
CDR3: CATRRRAVQETQYF

V: TRBV5-1
J: TRBJ2-2
D: .
size: many
DNA: TGTGCCAGCAGCTTAGCAGACGGCGGGGAGCTGTTTTTT
CDR3: CASSLADGGELFF

V: TRBV14
J: TRBJ1-4
D: .
size: .
DNA: TGTGCCAGCAGCCAAAACGTAGGATCTGCAACTAATGAAAAACTGTTTTTT
CDR3: CASSQNVGSATNEKLFF

V: TRBV7-3
J: TRBJ1-1
D: .
size: .
DNA: TGTGCCAGCAGCTTAGGCGGGAAATTGAACACTGAAGCTTTCTTT
CDR3: CASSLGGKLNTEAFF

V: TRBV4-2
J: TRBJ1-6
D: TRBD1
size: many
DNA: TGTGCCAGCAGCCAAGATGGGACAGGGATGACCAATTCACCCCTCCACTTT
CDR3: CASSQDGTGMTNSPLHF

V: TRBV20-1
J: TRBJ1-5
D: .
size: many
DNA: TGCAGTGCTAGAAAACAGGCCTGGCCCCAGCATTTT
CDR3: CSARKQAWPQHF

V: TRBV25-1
J: TRBJ1-3
D: TRBD1
size: .
DNA: TGTGCCAGCAGCCAGGGACAGGGCCATTATTTT
CDR3: CASSQGQGHYF

V: TRBV6-5
J: TRBJ2-7
D: .
size: few
DNA: TGTGCCAGCAGTACCCCCACTTCCTACGAGCAGTACTTC
CDR3: CASSTPTSYEQYF

V: TRBV4-3
J: TRBJ2-7
D: TRBD1
size: few
DNA: TGCGCCAGCAGCCAAGAGGACAGGGTGAACTACGAGCAGTACTTC
CDR3: CASSQEDRVNYEQYF

V: TRBV6-5
J: TRBJ1-1
D: .
size: .
DNA: TGTGCCAGCTTAGCAGTGAACACTGAAGCTTTCTTT
CDR3: CASLAVNTEAFF